The clone carrying this T cell receptor beta chain was observed a handful of times. The sample originates from a study of cytomegalovirus exposure and HLA in healthy donors. PCR used 60 Vbeta primers and 13 Jbeta primers. Produced via immunoSEQ multiplex PCR; TCRdb's table is partial and in-frame only. The data show approximately 150,000 clones, 75% to 90% seen once. The CDR3 sequence is 14 residues long. Germline V gene sequence: CDR1 SGHDT, CDR2 YYEEEE. After removal of 5 bases from V and 6 bases from J, the junction contained 8 bases not matched to a gene. The sequence was collected from a woman aged 30 to 39 in good health and CMV-seronegative. The rearrangement joins TRBV5-6 to TRBJ2-1, with TRBD1 matching 7 bases. Sequenced: PBMCs. Written as DNA, the CDR3 is TGTGCCAGCAGACTTGGGACAGCTATCAATGAGCAGTTCTTC. Residues: CASRLGTAINEQFF.